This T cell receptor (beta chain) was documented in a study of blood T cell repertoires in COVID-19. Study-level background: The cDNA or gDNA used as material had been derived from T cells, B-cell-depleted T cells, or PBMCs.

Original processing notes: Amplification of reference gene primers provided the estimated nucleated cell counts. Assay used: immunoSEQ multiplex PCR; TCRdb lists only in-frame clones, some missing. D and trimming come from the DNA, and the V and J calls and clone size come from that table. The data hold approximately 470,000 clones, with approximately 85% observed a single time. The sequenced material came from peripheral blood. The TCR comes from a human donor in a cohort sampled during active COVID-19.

CDR3 sequence: CASSLGLGRLYNEQFF. CDR3 nucleotide sequence: TGCGCCAGCAGCTTGGGACTAGGCCGCCTATACAATGAGCAGTTCTTC. The gene calls are TRBV5-1 and TRBJ2-1; weak D call: TRBD2 (6 bases). Deletions cut 0 bases from V and 4 bases from J, with 14 bases between. This CDR3 is built from 16 residues. Looked up from germline, CDR1 is SGHRS and CDR2 is YFSETQ.